The entry below gives a single TCR beta chain sequence along with its context. The antigen remains undetermined. These data originate in a study of early T cells in non-severe SARS-CoV-2 infection. On the study more broadly: Chains were unpaired, as sequencing was done on bulk RNA from unsorted whole blood.

Individually, cDNA molecules had unique molecular identifiers attached to them. TCRdb called the 5' RACE reads again in MiXCR, with one record for every CDR3 protein. The sample records some 98,000 distinct CDR3 sequences, around 16% being singletons. The germline V gene encodes CDR1 MDHEN and CDR2 SYDVKM. This CDR3 has 14 amino acids. Trimming took 6 bases from V and 4 from J, leaving 15 bases between them. Findings and caveats of the study: Private and CD4 specificities were missed by VDJdb matching, which favored anti-spike CD8 responses.

The sequence came from an adult who was a healthcare worker with PCR-confirmed SARS-CoV-2 infection or an uninfected control (not recorded which). The V call is TRBV28, the J call TRBJ2-5, with unresolved D. Material: whole blood. The CDR3 sequence is CASSPMALRETQYF. Written as DNA, the CDR3 is TGTGCCAGCAGCCCAATGGCGTTACGAGAGACCCAGTACTTC.